This TCR beta chain derives from a study of T cell responses to AZD1222 COVID-19 vaccine. This table comes from immunoSEQ multiplex PCR, and its TCRdb copy is limited to in-frame clones, with some not included. The sample contains 95,000 to 150,000 clones, less than 95% of which appear only once. In germline, CDR1 is SGHRS, CDR2 YFSETQ. The CDR3 sequence is 16 residues long. V lost 2 bases and J lost 4; bases outside the gene matches: 8. This chain connects TRBV5-1 to TRBJ1-5; 8 bases align to TRBD1. The clonotype was recovered from an adult in good health. Here the sequenced sample was peripheral blood, taken on day 0 of MenACWY control vaccination. The CDR3 nucleotides are TGCGCCAGCAGCTTAGTTCCGACAGGGGATAATCAGCCCCAGCATTTT. Translation gives CASSLVPTGDNQPQHF.